This entry lists 14 T cell receptor beta chains sequenced from one sample in a study of T cell responses to AZD1222 COVID-19 vaccine. Data came from immunoSEQ multiplex PCR; TCRdb stores just in-frame clones and leaves some out. In the table there are approximately 160,000 clones, 90% of which are singletons. The sample in question was peripheral blood, obtained on day 0 of AZD1222 vaccination. Receptor source: an adult in good health.

This chain joins TRBV11-2 and TRBJ2-3; 11 nucleotides agree with TRBD2. The CDR3 loop spans 15 amino acids. The germline V gene encodes CDR1 SGHAT and CDR2 FQNNGV. J was trimmed by 3 bases and V by 4 bases; bases with no gene match: 3. Here the CDR3 DNA reads TGTGCCAGCAGCTCGGGACTAGCGGCAACAGATACGCAGTATTTT. Amino acids: CASSSGLAATDTQYF.

This clone was detected a few times. The V and J genes are TRBV6-2 or TRBV6-3 and TRBJ2-7; D call uncertain. Germline CDR1 is MNHEY and CDR2 is SVGEGT. Trimming took off 4 bases at V and 3 bases at J, with 4 bases between the two ends. The length of the CDR3 is 11 residues. The CDR3: CASSSFYEQYF. The CDR3 DNA reads as TGTGCCAGCAGTTCCTTCTACGAGCAGTACTTC.

The rearrangement joins TRBV5-1 to TRBJ2-2; TRBD2 matches at 7 bases. The CDR3 spans 15 residues. Germline CDR1 is SGHRS and CDR2 is YFSETQ. V lost 7 bases, J lost 4 bases, and 10 bases stayed unmatched. The chain's CDR3 is CASLSGGSITGELFF. The CDR3 nucleotides are TGCGCCAGCCTCTCCGGGGGGTCCATCACCGGGGAGCTGTTTTTT.

This clone was seen a single time. The rearrangement uses TRBV28 and TRBJ1-2; possibly TRBD1 for D (5 bases). This CDR3 is 14 amino acids long. Germline V gives CDR1 MDHEN, CDR2 SYDVKM. The V and J ends lost 2 bases and 4 bases respectively, with 11 bases between them. CDR3: CASSLNPGGYGYTF. The CDR3, as DNA: TGTGCCAGCAGTTTAAACCCGGGGGGCTATGGCTACACCTTC.

The chain couples TRBV18 to TRBJ2-7; 10 bases are shared with TRBD2. This CDR3 region has 16 residues. V shed 6 bases and J 4 bases; nucleotides not matched to a gene: 12. CDR1 and CDR2 (germline): KGHSH, LQKENI. The CDR3 spells CASSRIAGGYDYEQYF. The CDR3 DNA sequence: TGTGCCAGCTCTCGTATAGCGGGGGGATACGATTACGAGCAGTACTTC.

Notes on this clone: At one of its ends the junction is not consistent with the germline gene, which may arise from a read error. The CDR3 reads CASSLAPSPNTEAFF. CDR3 DNA sequence: TGTGCCAGCAGCCTAGCTCCCAGCCCCAACACTGAAGCTTTCTTT. The chain combines TRBV7-9 with TRBJ1-1; D uncertain. Germline V gives CDR1 SEHNR, CDR2 FQNEAQ (reference sequence). CDR3 length: 15 residues. The full variable domain, with the rest looked up from reference TRBV7-9 and TRBJ1-1, is DTGVSQNPRHKITKRGQNVTFRCDPISEHNRLYWYRQTLGQGPEFLTYFQNEAQLEKSRLLSDRFSAERPKGSFSTLEIQRTEQGDSAMYLCASSLAPSPNTEAFFGQGTRLTVV.

The chain links TRBV7-9 to TRBJ1-2; 7 positions match TRBD1. The CDR3 runs 17 residues. Germline trimming cut 1 base from V and 0 bases from J; bases unmatched to any gene: 8. Germline V gene lookup returns CDR1 SEHNR and CDR2 FQNEAQ (reference sequence). The DNA for the CDR3 is TGTGCCAGCAGCTTAGATATGGCAGGGGGTGCTAACTATGGCTACACCTTC. This sequence encodes CASSLDMAGGANYGYTF.

The table lists this clone with a few counts. In nucleotides, the CDR3 is TGTGCCAGCAGCGAAGAAGGACAGGTGAAAAAACTGTTTTTT. Translating it yields CASSEEGQVKKLFF. The chain joins TRBV7-2 to TRBJ1-4; the match to TRBD1 covers 7 bases. The trim removed 5 bases at V and 9 bases at J, leaving 9 bases unmatched. The CDR3 sequence is 14 residues long. CDR1 is SGHTA, CDR2 FQGNSA, per germline.

The V and J genes are TRBV6-6 and TRBJ2-1; a weak D match, TRBD2 (5 bases). Germline CDR1 and CDR2: MNHNY and SVGAGI (reference sequence). Trimming removed 10 bases from V and 7 bases from J, with 20 bases in between. The CDR3 extends over 14 amino acids. The CDR3 sequence: CATIQVRTENEQFF. The CDR3 DNA sequence: TGTGCCACCATCCAGGTCAGGACTGAAAATGAGCAGTTCTTC.

This clone was seen only a few times. This chain uses TRBV18 with TRBJ1-2; D gene uncertain. CDR1 and CDR2 from the germline V gene are KGHSH and LQKENI. With 4 bases removed from V and 5 bases from J, the gap between germline ends came to 17 bases. CDR3 size: 15 residues. The CDR3 nucleotides are TGTGCCAGCTCACTCGAACAGAGTTCCCAATATGGCTACACCTTC. This encodes CASSLEQSSQYGYTF.

The chain is built from TRBV6-6 and TRBJ1-5, with no clear D. The CDR3 loop spans 12 amino acids. Per germline, CDR1 MNHNY and CDR2 SVGAGI (reference sequence). Trimming left V 9 bases short and J 5 bases short, with 11 bases between. CDR3 protein: CASSPVDQPQHF. The CDR3, as DNA: TGTGCCAGTTCGCCGGTGGATCAGCCCCAGCATTTT.

V and J are TRBV7-9 and TRBJ1-1; a weak D match, TRBD1 (5 bases). The germline CDR1 and CDR2 sequences are SEHNR and FQNEAQ (reference sequence). The V gene lost 3 bases and the J gene lost 4 bases, with 12 bases spanning the gap. The CDR3 consists of 14 residues. In DNA, the CDR3 is TGTGCCAGCAGCTTGGGACGTCGGGGCACTGAAGCTTTCTTT. Translated: CASSLGRRGTEAFF.

This chain uses TRBV28 with TRBJ1-1; D remains unclear. The germline V and J ends were trimmed by 3 bases and 4 bases, with 18 bases remaining between them. Germline V gene data show CDR1 as MDHEN and CDR2 as SYDVKM. The CDR3 length is 16 residues. In DNA, the CDR3 is TGTGCCAGCAGTTTGGTCGGGGAAAGGGTAATCACTGAAGCTTTCTTT. Its translation is CASSLVGERVITEAFF.

The V gene is TRBV6-9, the J gene TRBJ1-1, with 7 bases lining up with TRBD1. J was trimmed by 3 bases and V by 7 bases; bases with no gene match: 5. Germline CDR1 is MNHGY and CDR2 is SVAAGI. This CDR3 has 13 amino acids. The CDR3 loop is CASTETGDTEAFF. In nucleotides, the CDR3 is TGTGCCAGCACGGAAACAGGGGACACTGAAGCTTTCTTT.